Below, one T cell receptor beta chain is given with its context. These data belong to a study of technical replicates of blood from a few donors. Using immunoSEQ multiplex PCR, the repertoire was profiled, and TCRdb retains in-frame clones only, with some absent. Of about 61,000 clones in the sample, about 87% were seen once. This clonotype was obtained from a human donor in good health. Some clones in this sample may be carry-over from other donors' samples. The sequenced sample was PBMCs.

CDR3 nucleotides: TGCGCCAGCAGCTTGGTCCCAGGGGATACCACTGAAGCTTTCTTT. Amino acids: CASSLVPGDTTEAFF. J is TRBJ1-1 and V is TRBV5-1, with D perhaps matching TRBD1 (6 bases). CDR1 is SGHRS, CDR2 YFSETQ, per germline. This CDR3 spans 15 amino acids. The germline V and J ends were trimmed by 0 bases and 4 bases, with 13 bases remaining between them.